The 27 T cell receptor beta chains below come from one sample, sequenced in a study of graft-versus-host responses after intestinal transplantation. Clones were read by immunoSEQ multiplex PCR, and TCRdb kept only the in-frame ones, dropping some. The data contain 98,000 or so clones, less than 90% of them seen just once; the ten biggest clones take up roughly 1%. Antigens of these TCRs are unknown. The starting material was unstimulated CD4+ T cells sorted from spleen or lymph node cells, obtained before intestinal transplant. The origin of the receptors is a human donor who received an intestinal transplant.

The chain is built from TRBV7-9 and TRBJ1-6; the match to TRBD1 covers 7 bases. Germline V gives CDR1 SEHNR, CDR2 FQNEAQ (reference sequence). Germline trimming cut 7 bases from V and 8 bases from J; bases unmatched to any gene: 17. The CDR3 contains 17 residues. CDR3 residues: CASTRSRGLGGHSPLHF. The CDR3 nucleotides are TGTGCCAGCACCCGGTCCCGGGGTTTAGGGGGCCATTCACCCCTCCACTTT.

This clone was detected only a few times. V is TRBV14 and J is TRBJ2-3; 8 nucleotides align to TRBD1. The CDR3 extends over 14 amino acids. J lost 3 bases, V lost 3 bases, and 2 bases had no gene match. The germline gives CDR1 SGHDN, CDR2 FVKESK. The CDR3 DNA reads TGTGCCAGCAGCCAGGGACAGGAAACAGATACGCAGTATTTT. This sequence encodes CASSQGQETDTQYF.

The rearrangement joins TRBV6-1 to TRBJ1-5, with 7 bases matching TRBD1. The ends lost 6 bases at V and 3 bases at J; junction bases unmatched: 2. CDR1 is MNHNS and CDR2 is SASEGT in the germline V gene. This CDR3 comprises 13 residues. The CDR3 sequence is CASRTGLNQPQHF. The CDR3 DNA reads TGTGCCAGCAGGACAGGGCTCAATCAGCCCCAGCATTTT.

The chain carries TRBV5-1 and TRBJ1-1; no clear D gene. Germline-derived CDR1 and CDR2 are SGHRS and YFSETQ. The CDR3 is 13 residues long. V shed 2 bases and J shed 1 base, with 6 bases lying between them. The CDR3 is CASSFDRNTEAFF. The CDR3 region has the DNA TGCGCCAGCAGCTTTGACCGGAACACTGAAGCTTTCTTT.

The chain links TRBV1 to TRBJ2-7. TRBV1 is shown as a pseudogene. The CDR3 contains 17 residues. The CDR3 protein is CTSSQVLRPPSSYEQYF. For the CDR3, the DNA is TGCACCAGCAGCCAAGTTCTAAGGCCTCCAAGCTCCTACGAGCAGTACTTC.

This chain connects TRBV4-1 to TRBJ1-6; TRBD1 might be the D (6 bases). Germline CDR1 is MGHRA and CDR2 is YSYEKL. Between the trimmed V and J ends, which lost 4 bases and 7 bases, there was a span of 14 bases. This CDR3 is built from 15 residues. CDR3 amino acids: CASSRGGLDNSPLHF. In nucleotides, the CDR3 is TGCGCCAGCAGCCGGGGGGGCCTCGACAATTCACCCCTCCACTTT.

The gene calls are TRBV29-1 and TRBJ1-2; D is unclear. The V and J ends lost 4 bases and 4 bases respectively, with 10 bases between them. Germline lookup yields CDR1 SQVTM and CDR2 ANQGSEA. The CDR3 is 12 amino acids. The CDR3: CSVGEDSYGYTF. For the CDR3, the DNA is TGCAGCGTTGGGGAAGATTCCTATGGCTACACCTTC.

This chain connects TRBV27 to TRBJ2-5, with a weak D call TRBD1 (6 bases). CDR3 size: 13 residues. The germline V and J ends were trimmed by 6 bases and 7 bases, with 15 bases remaining between them. Germline assignment: CDR1 MNHEY and CDR2 SMNVEV (reference sequence). CDR3 DNA: TGTGCCAGCAGAATACAGGGTTCGGCGACCCAGTACTTC. Its translation: CASRIQGSATQYF.

The chain uses TRBV2 and TRBJ2-7; the match to TRBD2 covers 11 bases. Trimming took 2 bases from V and 4 from J; bases not matched to a gene: 1. Germline V gene lookup returns CDR1 SNHLY and CDR2 FYNNEI. There are 14 residues in the CDR3. CDR3 sequence: CASSELAGGYEQYF. The CDR3 DNA follows: TGTGCCAGCAGTGAACTAGCGGGGGGATACGAGCAGTACTTC.

The chain links TRBV5-6 to TRBJ1-5, with D possibly being TRBD1 (5 bases). This CDR3 has 14 residues. In germline, CDR1 is SGHDT, CDR2 YYEEEE. The V gene lost 5 bases and the J gene lost 1 base, with 10 bases spanning the gap. CDR3 amino acids: CASSSRQSNQPQHF. In nucleotides, the CDR3 is TGTGCCAGCAGTTCACGACAGAGCAATCAGCCCCAGCATTTT.

The chain uses TRBV7-3 and TRBJ2-1, with D perhaps TRBD2 (6 bases). The germline V gene has CDR1 SGHTA and CDR2 FQGTGA. V lost 0 bases to trimming and J lost 3 bases, with 12 bases between them. CDR3 size: 16 residues. CDR3 region: CASSLTVRGSYNEQFF. In DNA form, the CDR3 reads TGTGCCAGCAGCTTAACGGTCCGGGGGAGCTACAATGAGCAGTTCTTC.

The chain couples TRBV9 to TRBJ1-6; 8 bases fit TRBD1. V trimming: 4 bases; J trimming: 7 bases; junction bases outside the gene matches: 13. Per germline, CDR1 SGDLS and CDR2 YYNGEE. The length of the CDR3 is 17 residues. The CDR3 coding sequence is TGTGCCAGCAGCACGGGACAGGTCCGCCTATTAAATTCACCCCTCCACTTT. As protein: CASSTGQVRLLNSPLHF.

In its sample, this clone was seen a few times. The chain employs TRBV15 and TRBJ1-2; 11 positions match TRBD1. The ends lost 1 base at V and 8 bases at J; junction bases unmatched: 6. CDR3 length: 15 amino acids. Looked up from germline, CDR1 is LNHNV and CDR2 is YYDKDF (reference sequence). CDR3 sequence: CATSRGHGTGGGYTF. CDR3 sequence (DNA): TGTGCCACCAGCAGAGGGCACGGGACAGGGGGAGGCTACACCTTC.

V gene TRBV6-5 combines with J gene TRBJ2-7; 9 bases match TRBD2. Germline CDR1 and CDR2: MNHEY and SVGAGI. The CDR3 covers 14 residues. The V gene end was trimmed by 5 bases and the J gene end by 3 bases; junction bases not matched to a gene: 5. The CDR3 DNA reads TGTGCCAGCAGTCTAGCGGGGCAAAACTACGAGCAGTACTTC. Translated, it gives CASSLAGQNYEQYF.

The chain joins TRBV19 to TRBJ2-3, with 7 bases matching TRBD2. J lost 8 bases, V lost 11 bases, and 19 bases had no gene match. CDR1 and CDR2 (germline): LNHDA, SQIVND (reference sequence). The length of the CDR3 is 15 residues. Here the CDR3 DNA reads TGTGCCCGAAAAGCGGGAAACATCCTTCAAGGTACGCAGTATTTT. It translates to CARKAGNILQGTQYF.

This chain links TRBV19 with TRBJ1-3; maybe TRBD1 (6 bases). The CDR3 contains 14 residues. V lost 4 bases, J lost 2 bases, and 9 bases lay in between. Per germline, CDR1 LNHDA and CDR2 SQIVND (reference sequence). The CDR3 DNA reads TGTGCCAGTAGTAGTACAGGGACTGGAAACACCATATATTTT. It codes for CASSSTGTGNTIYF.

This chain uses TRBV19 with TRBJ2-5; D is possibly TRBD1 (7 bases). Germline assignment: CDR1 LNHDA and CDR2 SQIVND (reference sequence). The CDR3 is made up of 13 amino acids. The V gene lost 6 bases and the J gene lost 4 bases, with 12 bases spanning the gap. The CDR3 sequence is CASREGALETQYF. Here the CDR3 DNA reads TGTGCCAGTAGGGAGGGGGCTCTAGAGACCCAGTACTTC.

V usage is TRBV9 and J usage is TRBJ2-5; 9 bases fit TRBD1. V was clipped by 2 bases and J by 4 bases; unmatched bases: 3. This CDR3 comprises 14 residues. CDR1 is SGDLS and CDR2 is YYNGEE in the germline V gene. DNA of the CDR3: TGTGCCAGCAGCGTCCGGGACAGGGTAGAGACCCAGTACTTC. Protein: CASSVRDRVETQYF.

This sequence joins TRBV28 and TRBJ2-1, with TRBD2 as a possible D gene (5 bases). V was cut by 5 bases and J by 12 bases, with 17 bases left in between. There are 13 residues in the CDR3. Germline V gene data show CDR1 as MDHEN and CDR2 as SYDVKM. This CDR3 reads CASSPRAGRAQFF. The CDR3, as DNA: TGTGCCAGCAGTCCGAGGGCCGGCCGGGCGCAGTTCTTC.

The chain links TRBV19 to TRBJ2-5; D perhaps matches TRBD1 (5 bases). The CDR3 has 14 amino acids. Germline CDR1 LNHDA, CDR2 SQIVND (reference sequence). Trimming took 5 bases from V and 1 from J, leaving 11 bases between them. The CDR3 is CASSADTLQETQYF. CDR3 sequence (DNA): TGTGCCAGTAGTGCGGACACGCTCCAAGAGACCCAGTACTTC.

The chain couples TRBV9 to TRBJ2-3, with D tentatively TRBD1 (6 bases). With 0 bases removed from V and 4 bases from J, the gap between germline ends came to 15 bases. Germline V gives CDR1 SGDLS, CDR2 YYNGEE. This CDR3 has 16 residues. CDR3 in amino acids: CASSVEGTSAADTQYF. Here the CDR3 DNA reads TGTGCCAGCAGCGTAGAGGGGACATCTGCGGCAGATACGCAGTATTTT.

The chain uses TRBV5-1 and TRBJ1-4; D uncertain. V shed 5 bases and J shed 4 bases, with 18 bases lying between them. Germline V gene lookup returns CDR1 SGHRS and CDR2 YFSETQ. CDR3 length: 16 residues. DNA of the CDR3: TGCGCCAGCAGACCCGTCTCAGATACATATAATGAAAAACTGTTTTTT. Amino acids: CASRPVSDTYNEKLFF.

CDR3 sequence (DNA): TGCGCCAGCAGTGATCGAATCACAGATACGCAGTATTTT. Protein: CASSDRITDTQYF. The chain links TRBV10-1 to TRBJ2-3; D gene unclear. The V and J ends lost 3 bases and 2 bases respectively, with 6 bases between them. This CDR3 comprises 13 residues. Germline V gives CDR1 WNHNN, CDR2 SYGVQD (reference sequence).

This chain uses TRBV18 with TRBJ2-7; no firm D call. The length of the CDR3 is 15 residues. Deletions cut 0 bases from V and 0 bases from J, with 9 bases between. The germline V gene encodes CDR1 KGHSH and CDR2 LQKENI. In nucleotides, the CDR3 is TGTGCCAGCTCACCACCGGCGCAGAGCTCCTACGAGCAGTACTTC. As protein: CASSPPAQSSYEQYF.

This chain connects TRBV6-5 to TRBJ2-2; D remains unclear. The V gene lost 6 bases and the J gene lost 0 bases, with 8 bases spanning the gap. CDR3 length: 14 residues. The germline V gene encodes CDR1 MNHEY and CDR2 SVGAGI. The CDR3 here is CASRPSPNTGELFF. The CDR3 coding sequence is TGTGCCAGCAGGCCGTCCCCGAACACCGGGGAGCTGTTTTTT.

This clone appeared a few times. This chain links TRBV19 with TRBJ2-7; TRBD1 or TRBD2 may be the D gene (5 bases each). This CDR3 region has 13 residues. Germline V gene sequence: CDR1 LNHDA, CDR2 SQIVND (reference sequence). V was cut by 7 bases and J by 2 bases, with 12 bases left in between. The DNA for the CDR3 is TGTGCCAGTACTGGGGGTTTGCCCTACGAGCAGTACTTC. It yields the protein CASTGGLPYEQYF.

This chain uses TRBV7-9 with TRBJ2-1, with TRBD2 matching over 7 bases. Germline V gene sequence: CDR1 SEHNR, CDR2 FQNEAQ (reference sequence). With 2 bases clipped from V and 5 bases from J, the junction kept 9 bases outside the gene matches. This CDR3 has 16 residues. CDR3 nucleotide sequence: TGTGCCAGCAGCTTAACGCGGCGGGAGTTCCACAATGAGCAGTTCTTC. Its translation: CASSLTRREFHNEQFF.